This T cell receptor beta chain was sequenced in a study of post-analysis software for immune sequencing data (dated by TCRdb to 2013 to 2016). Describing the broader study: The recorded disease courses included relapsing-remitting, secondary progressive and progressive-relapsing multiple sclerosis, and some patients had no subtype annotation. The patient repertoires were set against about 12 previously published healthy control repertoires from donors whose ages ranged from 6 to 25 years. A subset of samples was prepared in parallel using single-end sample barcoding, then pooled and co-amplified after Illumina adapter ligation. What the research found in general, with its limitations: Compared with controls, multiple sclerosis patients had significantly lower normalized Chao1 diversity, a finding suggesting substantial peripheral T-cell clonal expansion. The control group was slightly older than the multiple sclerosis patient group. When samples were clustered directly using the F measure, samples prepared in the same batch co-clustered strongly, which prompted a batch-effect correction.

A note on this clonotype: Its antigen is currently not known. Nothing much larger sits one base from this clone, and base qualities are not available.

The protocol used for the library was PCR. The sequencer was an Illumina HiSeq 2500. Unique molecular identifiers were incorporated into TCR beta cDNA libraries to reduce PCR and sequencing biases. Approximately 500,000 cDNA molecules were obtained for every 1 to 10 million input T cells, so each molecule roughly corresponded to one T cell. The patient libraries were prepared and sequenced using the same protocol as the earlier healthy control dataset. Samples belonging to the same batch were prepared together, multiplexed and sequenced on a shared HiSeq lane. On the study's bioinformatics: MIGEC was used to process the raw barcoded reads, and molecular identifier groups with only a single read were discarded before consensus assembly and CDR3 extraction. VDJtools was used for post-analysis of the clonotype tables, with diversity normalized by down-sampling every dataset to the smallest sample size. To correct batch-related cross-sample contamination, repertoire overlap clustering matched CDR3 amino acid sequences but not nucleotide sequences. In TCRdb, the public reads were trimmed at Q25 with fastp and aligned with MiXCR, with productive beta chains retained. Identical CDR3 proteins give one entry, which carries the most common genes and DNA. The V and J calls come from TCRdb's annotation, not from the publication. The sample table lists fewer than 850,000 distinct CDR3 sequences, approximately 44% of them with a count of one. The top ten constitute over 4.5% of the sample.

TCR beta repertoires were profiled from peripheral blood of roughly twelve young patients with multiple sclerosis to demonstrate the VDJtools post-analysis software. The multiple sclerosis patients were children and adolescents ranging in age from 6 to 15 years. Material: blood. The receptor comes from a girl aged 5 to 17 with multiple sclerosis.

The CDR3: CASSFDRVSEKLFF. The nucleotide sequence is TGTGCCAGCAGCTTCGACAGGGTATCTGAAAAACTGTTTTTT. This receptor chain uses TRBV7-9 and TRBJ1-4; a stretch of 7 junction bases matches TRBD1. From V the trimming removes 3 bases and from J it removes 7 bases, while the gene matches leave 5 bases of the junction unaccounted for. CDR1 and CDR2, looked up from the germline V gene (reference sequence), are SEHNR and FQNEAQ. The CDR3 runs 14 residues from the cysteine to the phenylalanine. Of all the DNA, just the CDR3 is kept, 42 bases in frame from base 1.